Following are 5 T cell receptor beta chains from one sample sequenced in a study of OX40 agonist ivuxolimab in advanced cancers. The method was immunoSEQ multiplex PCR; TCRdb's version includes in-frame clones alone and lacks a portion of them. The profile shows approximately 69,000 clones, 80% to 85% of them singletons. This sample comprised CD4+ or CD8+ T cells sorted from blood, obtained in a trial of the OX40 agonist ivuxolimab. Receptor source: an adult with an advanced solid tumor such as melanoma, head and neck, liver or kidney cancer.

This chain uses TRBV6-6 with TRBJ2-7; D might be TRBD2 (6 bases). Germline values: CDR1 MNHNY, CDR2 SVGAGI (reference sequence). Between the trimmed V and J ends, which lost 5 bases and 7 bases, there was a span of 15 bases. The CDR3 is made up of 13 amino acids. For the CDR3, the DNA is TGTGCCAGCAGTGCCACGGAGGGGAATGAGCAGTACTTC. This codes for CASSATEGNEQYF.

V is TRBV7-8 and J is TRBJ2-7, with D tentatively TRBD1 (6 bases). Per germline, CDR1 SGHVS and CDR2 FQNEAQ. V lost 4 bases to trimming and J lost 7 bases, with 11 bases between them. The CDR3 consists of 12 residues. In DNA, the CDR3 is TGTGCCAGCAGCTCCCTAGGGGGAGAGCAGTACTTC. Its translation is CASSSLGGEQYF.

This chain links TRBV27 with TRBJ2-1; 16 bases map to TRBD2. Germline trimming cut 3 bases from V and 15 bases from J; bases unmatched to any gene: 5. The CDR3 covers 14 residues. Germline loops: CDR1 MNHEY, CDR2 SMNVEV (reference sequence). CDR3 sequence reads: CASSLGLAGGPRFF. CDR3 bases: TGTGCCAGCAGTTTGGGACTAGCGGGAGGGCCTAGGTTCTTC.

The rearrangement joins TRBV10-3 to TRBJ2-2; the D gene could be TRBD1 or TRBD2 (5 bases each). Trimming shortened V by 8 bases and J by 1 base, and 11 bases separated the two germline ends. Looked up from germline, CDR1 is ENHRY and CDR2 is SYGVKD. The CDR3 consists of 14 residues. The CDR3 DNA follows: TGTGCCATCGGGGGACGGGAGAACACCGGGGAGCTGTTTTTT. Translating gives CAIGGRENTGELFF.

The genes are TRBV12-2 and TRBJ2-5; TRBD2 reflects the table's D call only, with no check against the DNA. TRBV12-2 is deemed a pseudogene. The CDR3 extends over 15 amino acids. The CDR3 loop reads CASRLSGGASETQYF. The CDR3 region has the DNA TGTGCAAGTCGCCTTAGCGGGGGGGCCTCAGAGACCCAGTACTTC.